The clone carrying this T cell receptor beta chain has a single count. Its antigen is unidentified. This record belongs to a study of T cells in localized non-small cell lung cancer. Overall study findings and caveats: Heterogeneity is still possible, as just one tumor region was sequenced. Greater blood T cell density accompanied longer overall survival.

Germline V CDR1 and CDR2: SGHRS, YFSETQ. The germline V and J ends were trimmed by 1 base and 7 bases, with 12 bases remaining between them. The CDR3 is 14 amino acids. Assay used: immunoSEQ multiplex PCR; TCRdb lists only in-frame clones, some missing. The sample yields approximately 57,000 clones, just over 85% seen once. The J gene is TRBJ2-1, the V gene TRBV5-1; D might be TRBD1 (7 bases). The TCR sequence derives from a woman aged 35 to 70 with stage I lung adenocarcinoma. Here the sequenced sample was peripheral blood, taken before any cancer treatment. CDR3: CASSLLTGRNEQFF. The CDR3 bases are TGCGCCAGCAGCTTGCTGACAGGGAGGAATGAGCAGTTCTTC. Using reference TRBV5-1 and TRBJ2-1 for the parts outside the CDR3, the full variable domain is KAGVTQTPRYLIKTRGQQVTLSCSPISGHRSVSWYQQTPGQGLQFLFEYFSETQRNKGNFPGRFSGRQFSNSRSEMNVSTLELGDSALYLCASSLLTGRNEQFFGPGTRLTVL.